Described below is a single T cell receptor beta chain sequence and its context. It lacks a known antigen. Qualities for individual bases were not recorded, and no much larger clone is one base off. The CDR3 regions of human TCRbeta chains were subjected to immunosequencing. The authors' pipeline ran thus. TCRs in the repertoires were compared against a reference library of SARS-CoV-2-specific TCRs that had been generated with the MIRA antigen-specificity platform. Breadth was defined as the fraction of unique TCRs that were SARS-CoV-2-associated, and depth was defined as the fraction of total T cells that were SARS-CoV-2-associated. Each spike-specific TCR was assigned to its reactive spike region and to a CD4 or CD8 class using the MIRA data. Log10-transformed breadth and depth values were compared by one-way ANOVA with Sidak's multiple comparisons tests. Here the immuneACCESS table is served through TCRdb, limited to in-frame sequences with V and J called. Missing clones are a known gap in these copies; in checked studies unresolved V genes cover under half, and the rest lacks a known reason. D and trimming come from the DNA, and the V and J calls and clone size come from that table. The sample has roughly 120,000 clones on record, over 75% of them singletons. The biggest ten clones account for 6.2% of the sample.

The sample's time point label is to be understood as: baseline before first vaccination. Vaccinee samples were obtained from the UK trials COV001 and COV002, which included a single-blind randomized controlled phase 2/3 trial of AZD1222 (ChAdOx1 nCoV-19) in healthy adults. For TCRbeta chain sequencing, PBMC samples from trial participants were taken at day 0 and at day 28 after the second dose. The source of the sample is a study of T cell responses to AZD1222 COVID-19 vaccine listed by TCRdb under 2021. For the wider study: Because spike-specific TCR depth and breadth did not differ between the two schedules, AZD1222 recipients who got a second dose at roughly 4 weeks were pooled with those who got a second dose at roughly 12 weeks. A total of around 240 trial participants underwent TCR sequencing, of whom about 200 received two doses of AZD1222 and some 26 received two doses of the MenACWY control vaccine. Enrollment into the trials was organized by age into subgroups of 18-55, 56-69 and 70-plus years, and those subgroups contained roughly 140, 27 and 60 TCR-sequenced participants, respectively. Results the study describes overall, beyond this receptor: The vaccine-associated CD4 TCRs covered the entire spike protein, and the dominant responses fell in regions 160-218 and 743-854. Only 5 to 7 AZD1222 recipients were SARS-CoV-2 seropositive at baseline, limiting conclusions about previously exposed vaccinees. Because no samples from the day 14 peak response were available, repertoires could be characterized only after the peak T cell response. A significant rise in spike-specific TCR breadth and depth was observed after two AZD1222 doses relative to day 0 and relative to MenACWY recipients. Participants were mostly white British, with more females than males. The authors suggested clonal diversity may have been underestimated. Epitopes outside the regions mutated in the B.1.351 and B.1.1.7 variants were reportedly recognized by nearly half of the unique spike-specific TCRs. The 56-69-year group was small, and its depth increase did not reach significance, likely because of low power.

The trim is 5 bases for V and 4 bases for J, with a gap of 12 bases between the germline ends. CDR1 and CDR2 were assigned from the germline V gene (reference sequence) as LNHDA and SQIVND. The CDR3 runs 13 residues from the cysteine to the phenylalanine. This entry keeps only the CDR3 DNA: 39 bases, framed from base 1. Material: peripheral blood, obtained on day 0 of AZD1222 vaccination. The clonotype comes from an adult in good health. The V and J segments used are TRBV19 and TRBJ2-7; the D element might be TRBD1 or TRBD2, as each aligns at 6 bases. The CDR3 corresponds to CASSLPGAYEQYF. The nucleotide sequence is TGTGCCAGTAGTCTGCCGGGGGCGTACGAGCAGTACTTC.